The entry that follows covers one TCR beta chain sequence. Its antigen is not identified. At the DNA level, this CDR3 is encoded by other sequences in the same sample as well. The V and J ends lost 3 bases and 1 base, in that order; junction bases with no gene match: 1. Germline V gives CDR1 KGHSH, CDR2 LQKENI. This CDR3 comprises 14 residues. This sample is part of a study of cytomegalovirus exposure and HLA in healthy donors. Study-wide findings and caveats: About 87% or about 30% of the time was how often most TCR beta V segments were productive, according to an earlier analysis.

This PCR relied on a set of 60 Vbeta primers and 13 Jbeta primers. Assay: immunoSEQ multiplex PCR; the TCRdb copy retains only in-frame clones and omits some. The sample table sets out 85,000 or so clones. Sequencing was performed on PBMCs. The genes are TRBV18 and TRBJ1-1, with TRBD1 matching 8 bases. The TCR originated in a woman aged 30 to 39 in good health and CMV-seronegative. The DNA for the CDR3 is TGTGCCAGCTCACCTGGGACAGGGAACACTGAAGCTTTCTTT. It is translated as CASSPGTGNTEAFF.